This T cell receptor (beta chain) was sequenced during a study of post-analysis software for immune sequencing data. On the study more broadly: Recorded disease courses covered relapsing-remitting, secondary progressive and progressive-relapsing multiple sclerosis. Some patients had no subtype annotation.

A word on this clonotype: Its antigen is not identified.

The TCR beta cDNA libraries carried unique molecular identifiers. TCRdb analysed the PCR reads with MiXCR anew, one entry per CDR3 protein. Here the sample spans approximately 690,000 distinct CDR3 sequences, more than 50% being singletons. Study-wide findings and caveats: The five TRBV segments detected at higher frequency in patients than in controls included TRBV5-6, TRBV5-1 and TRBV20-1. Significantly decreased normalized Chao1 diversity was recorded for multiple sclerosis patients relative to controls.

Germline V gene lookup returns CDR1 SQVTM and CDR2 ANQGSEA. The CDR3 sequence is 12 residues long. Sequenced sample: blood. This chain joins TRBV29-1 and TRBJ2-5; the D is unclear. The DNA end lines up better with TRBJ2-7; the J call may be wrong. The source is a girl aged 2 to 10 with multiple sclerosis. As DNA, the CDR3 is TGCAGCGTTGCGACCGAACGGTACGAGCAGTACTTC. Amino acids: CSVATERYEQYF.